Given below is one TCR beta chain in context. Which antigen it targets is not known. No much larger clone exists at a distance of one base, and base qualities are not known. Library construction relied on the immunoSEQ multiplex PCR assay. For the multiplex PCR, a mixture combining 60 forward primers for TCR Vbeta segments and 13 reverse primers for TCR Jbeta segments was used. A multiplex PCR assay on genomic DNA amplified the CDR3 region of rearranged TCR beta genes. The Illumina HiSeq System was used to sequence the amplified TCR beta libraries as 87-base-pair reads. Under the source paper's analysis protocol: Across the 500 to 850 repertoires, a later analysis counted some 80 million unique TCR beta chains, 8.5 million to 12 million of which were shared by at least two donors. To remove PCR and sequencing errors, raw reads were error-corrected and collapsed into unique sequences using a nearest-neighbor algorithm that merged closely related sequences. CDR3 sequences were aligned to IMGT reference sequences to assign V, D and J gene segments. For a sequence to be retained, at least a six-nucleotide match to both a V gene segment and a J gene segment was required. A rearrangement counted as productive if the CDR3 had no stop codons and remained in frame with V and J, and every other rearrangement counted as non-productive. Following IMGT convention, CDR3 was defined as the stretch from the second conserved V-encoded cysteine to the conserved J-encoded phenylalanine. In an earlier analysis of around 540 of the donors, sequences lacking an unambiguous match to a single V gene segment were excluded. In an earlier analysis of several hundred of the donors, V segments were called functional above 56.7% productive rearrangements and were called segregating when the between-donor standard deviation exceeded 5%. A statistical classification framework was built to diagnose cytomegalovirus status from the catalog of TCR beta chain sequences. V and J gene assignment, in a later analysis, came from comparing TCR nucleotide sequences with IMGT/GENE-DB human TR gene sequences. A later analysis assigned CDR3 sequences and most-parsimonious VDJ recombination scenarios with the TCRdist pipeline. A later analysis defined each TCR beta chain by its CDR3 amino acid sequence plus V-gene family, and excluded reads lacking a unique V-gene family. As a way to deal with suspected cross-contamination and a sequencing artifact, a later analysis dropped 500 to 700 nucleotide sequences that were highly shared and had low generation probability. In a later analysis, a clonal expansion index was calculated for each public chain from normalized within-repertoire ranks of inferred template counts. Generation probabilities in a later analysis came from a VDJ recombination model fitted to out-of-frame rearrangements, and those results were checked against IGoR. In a later analysis, hypergeometric tests were used to score TCR-TCR, TCR-HLA and TCR-CMV co-occurrence, with a repertoire-size bias correction applied to TCR pairs. To estimate false discovery rates, a later analysis permuted the HLA or CMV assignments 20 times. In a later analysis, co-occurring TCRs were grouped with DBSCAN, and TCRdist sequence similarity was added when clustering was performed within HLA-allele-positive subsets. Co-occurrence clustering excluded repertoires with fewer than 30,000 or more than 120,000 public chains, plus five with anomalous nucleotide sharing. The table comes from immuneACCESS by way of TCRdb, which keeps in-frame sequences with V and J called. Part of the clones is missing from these tables; in studies checked, under half for an unresolved V gene and the rest for unknown reasons. That table supplies the V and J calls and clone size; D and trimming were determined from the DNA. This sample gives over 100,000 clones in total; about 74% of them show up just once. Of the sample, 5.5% to 7% is held by the ten largest clones.

These data originate in a study of cytomegalovirus exposure and HLA in healthy donors (dated by TCRdb to about 2017). In the study overall: In an earlier analysis of 587 of the donors, less than 350 Gb of sequence data and some 120 million unique TCR beta sequences from about 179 million T cells were reported. An early release covering some 640 HLA-typed donors comprised roughly 300 gigabases of sequencing data and some 79 million unique TCR sequences. The genetic ancestry cluster associated with self-reported Caucasian donors included 81% of the roughly 400 genotyped donors. The study was designed to test whether signatures of past pathogen exposure could be identified by cataloging public T cell receptors. Using immunosequencing, the study profiled T cell repertoires from around 680 subjects and related those repertoires to cytomegalovirus serostatus. Besides the first cohort of roughly 660 subjects, a separate validation cohort made up of 120 different subjects was used. To predict cytomegalovirus infection status, the study brought together high-throughput TCR immunosequencing, statistical association of individual TCRs with disease status, and machine learning. A later analysis re-analyzed previously published TCR beta repertoires from approximately 670 donors and added high-resolution HLA genotyping to study TCR occurrence patterns. Rather than using new phenotypic data, the later analysis identified candidate immune exposures from TCR beta sequences and from how often those sequences occurred across donors. To decide whether each TCR beta V gene segment behaved as functional or pseudogenic, an earlier analysis of approximately 590 of the donors relied on high-throughput TCR beta sequencing. Donor age, sex, ethnicity and CMV serostatus were collected together with the repertoire data. In a later genetic analysis, genome-wide SNP genotypes for 398 of the 666 donors were used, and that subset was treated as a discovery cohort. All discovery cohort repertoires had been generated using a single sequencing platform. HLA typing included class I and class II loci at four-digit resolution. Typing coverage differed by locus: A, B, C, DRB1 and DQB1 were typed in about 629-630 donors, DQA1 in 500 to 550, DPA1 in 606, and DPB1 in 400 to 480. A few DR-DQ haplotypes were treated as single units for association and clustering because of strong linkage in the cohort. On average, roughly 200,000 unique TCR beta nucleotide sequences were sequenced per donor among some 430 genotyped donors of the cohort, with 15% to 20% of those sequences being non-productive. Study-wide conclusions, independent of this receptor: Linkage disequilibrium might explain the correlated functional status among segregating V segments, but an unknown experimental factor could not be ruled out. A further reported finding was that TCR beta sequences accurately predicted the HLA-A and HLA-B alleles for most subjects in the first cohort. An earlier analysis of around 500 of the donors showed that most TCR beta V segments appeared in productive rearrangements either about 87% or about 30% of the time, which broadly matched IMGT annotations. A cluster of highly shared sequence variants was judged likely to be a technical artifact of the sequencing pipeline. An association between a missense DCLRE1C variant and V-gene and J-gene trimming of TCR beta chains was found in a later genetic analysis and replicated in an independent cohort. In a later analysis, HLA-associated TCR beta chains showed more clonal expansion and lower generation probabilities than non-associated chains that were equally common. It was suggested by the authors that the approach could potentially be generalized to other disease states and immunological phenotypes. Three of the identified cytomegalovirus-associated TCR beta chains were confirmed in vitro to be specific for cytomegalovirus antigens. Presence/absence analyses assumed roughly uniform sequencing depth across donors, an assumption that may not hold. Most TCR sequences were seen in very few donors, while some public TCRs were found in many individuals. In both the original and validation cohorts, the classifier was reported to diagnose cytomegalovirus status with high specificity and sensitivity. A later genetic analysis reported fewer N-insertions in productive TCRs among donors in an Asian-associated ancestry cluster than the roughly 650-donor mean. The earlier analysis of almost 600 of the donors excluded 15 to 20 rarely observed V segments, including chromosome 9 orphons, because counts were too low. Immune exposure information for the cohort was limited to CMV serostatus. A later analysis reported that several top co-occurrence clusters appeared linked to parvovirus B19, influenza, CMV and Epstein-Barr virus. Because HLA typing was missing for some donors at each locus, association tests included only the typed subset. Some IMGT-functional V segments, including TRBV6-2 and TRBV6-3, could not be distinguished by the 87-base-pair reads and were therefore excluded. Most CMV-associated TCR beta chains appeared to be HLA-restricted in a later analysis, and the HLA associations seemed to be driven largely by CMV exposure. At a false discovery rate of 0.05, a later analysis linked roughly 17,000 TCR beta sequences to specific HLA alleles. A later analysis found that TCR association rates varied across HLA loci, with DRB1 alleles showing the most associated TCRs and HLA-C alleles the fewest. When HLA alleles, especially DR and DQ, strongly co-occurred, attributing TCR associations to individual alleles was difficult. The cohort was sequenced for TCR beta chains only, and without alpha or paired-chain data the features that could be detected were limited. The study listed 150 to 200 TCR beta chains as associated with cytomegalovirus.

V sheds 1 base and J sheds 9 bases, leaving 22 bases between their ends. Taken from the germline V gene, the CDR1 and CDR2 loops are SGHTA and FQGNSA. The CDR3 covers 16 residues, taking in both the cysteine and the phenylalanine. Solely the CDR3 DNA is kept, with 48 bases framed from the first base. The cohort consisted of hundreds of healthy bone marrow donors. Cohort members were all nominally healthy when sampled, although unrecorded immune exposures were likely present. The donor tested CMV seropositive and was one of the 289 seropositive cohort members. A peripheral blood sample was collected from each donor, and TCR beta sequencing was performed on peripheral blood mononuclear cells. Genomic DNA was extracted from the blood cell samples with the Qiagen DNeasy Blood Extraction Kit.

Sequenced sample: PBMCs. This chain joins TRBV7-2 to TRBJ2-7, with a weak D call of TRBD2 (5 bases match). This sequence was found in a man aged 35-49 years in good health and CMV-seropositive. Here is the DNA: TGTGCCAGCAGCTTAGGGGTCGGGCCCATCGAGGGCAGGCAGTACTTC. The translation is CASSLGVGPIEGRQYF. Supplemented by the reference TRBV7-2 and TRBJ2-7 proteins around the CDR3, the complete variable domain is GAGVSQSPSNKVTEKGKDVELRCDPISGHTALYWYRQSLGQGLEFLIYFQGNSAPDKSGLPSDRFSAERTGGSVSTLTIQRTQQEDSAVYLCASSLGVGPIEGRQYFGPGTRLTVT.